The sequence of this TCR beta chain was determined in a study of blood T cell repertoires in COVID-19. Background on the study: Some COVID-19 samples were acute and others convalescent; all came from the United States, Italy and Spain. The analysed material was cDNA or gDNA that came from T cells, B-cell-depleted T cells, or PBMCs.

V dropped 5 bases and J dropped 5; count of bases not matched to a gene: 8. The germline V gene encodes CDR1 SGHAT and CDR2 FQNNGV. CDR3 length equals 14 residues. How the authors handled the data: The authors estimated nucleated cell counts from reference gene primer amplification. Profiled with immunoSEQ multiplex PCR; TCRdb holds only in-frame clones, not every one. V and J calls and clone size are as listed in that table; D and trimming were resolved from the DNA. The profile shows about 220,000 clones, 75% to 85% of them singletons. The specimen sequenced was peripheral blood. This chain joins TRBV11-2 and TRBJ2-5, with TRBD1 matching over 7 bases. The sequence was obtained from a man between 45 and 60 years old with active or convalescent COVID-19. Here the CDR3 reads CASSGQEEWETQYF. DNA of the CDR3: TGTGCCAGCAGCGGACAGGAGGAGTGGGAGACCCAGTACTTC.